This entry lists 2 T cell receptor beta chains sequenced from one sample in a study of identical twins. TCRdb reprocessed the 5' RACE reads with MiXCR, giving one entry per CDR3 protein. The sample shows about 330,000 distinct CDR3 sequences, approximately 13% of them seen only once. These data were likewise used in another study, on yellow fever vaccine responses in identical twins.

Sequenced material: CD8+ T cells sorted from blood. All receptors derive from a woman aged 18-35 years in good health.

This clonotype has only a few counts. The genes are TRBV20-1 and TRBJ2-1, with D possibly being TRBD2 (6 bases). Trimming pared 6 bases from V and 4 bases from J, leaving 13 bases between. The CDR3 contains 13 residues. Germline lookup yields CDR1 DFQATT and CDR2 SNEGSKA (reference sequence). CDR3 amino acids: CSAPWGEYNEQFF. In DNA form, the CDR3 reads TGCAGTGCCCCCTGGGGGGAGTACAATGAGCAGTTCTTC.

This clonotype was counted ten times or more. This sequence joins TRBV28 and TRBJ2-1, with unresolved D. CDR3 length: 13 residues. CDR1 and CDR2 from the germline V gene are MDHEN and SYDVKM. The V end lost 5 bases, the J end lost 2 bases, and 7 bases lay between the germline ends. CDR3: CASSIGTYNEQFF. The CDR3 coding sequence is TGTGCCAGCAGTATCGGAACCTACAATGAGCAGTTCTTC.